The 31 T cell receptor beta chains below all came from one sample that was sequenced in a study of blood T cell repertoires in COVID-19. The assay was immunoSEQ multiplex PCR, and TCRdb's table has in-frame clones only and misses some. Of some 86,000 clones listed, over 80% are singletons. The sequencing input was peripheral blood. Source of these receptors: a woman aged 80 or over with active or convalescent COVID-19.

This CDR3 reads CASSSAGPNNEQFF. For the CDR3, the DNA is TGTGCCAGCAGCTCGGCGGGACCCAACAATGAGCAGTTCTTC. This sequence joins TRBV7-3 and TRBJ2-1, with a tentative D call TRBD2 (6 bases). Trimming removed 4 bases from V and 5 bases from J, with 12 bases in between. This CDR3 region has 14 residues. Germline V gene data show CDR1 as SGHTA and CDR2 as FQGTGA.

This sequence joins TRBV6-5 and TRBJ1-1; 9 bases are a match to TRBD1. The CDR3 length is 14 residues. Germline lookup yields CDR1 MNHEY and CDR2 SVGAGI. V lost 2 bases and J lost 5; bases outside the gene matches: 3. The CDR3 DNA follows: TGTGCCAGCAGTTACACAGGGGGCAGGACTGAAGCTTTCTTT. It encodes CASSYTGGRTEAFF.

The chain combines TRBV19 with TRBJ1-2, with D unclear. Germline V gene sequence: CDR1 LNHDA, CDR2 SQIVND (reference sequence). This CDR3 contains 15 residues. Between the trimmed V and J ends, which lost 5 bases and 2 bases, there was a span of 15 bases. The CDR3 here is CASSPRHDSNYGYTF. CDR3 in DNA: TGTGCCAGTAGTCCCCGACACGATTCAAACTATGGCTACACCTTC. Supplemented by reference TRBV19 and TRBJ1-2, the full variable domain reads DGGITQSPKYLFRKEGQNVTLSCEQNLNHDAMYWYRQDPGQGLRLIYYSQIVNDFQKGDIAEGYSVSREKKESFPLTVTSAQKNPTAFYLCASSPRHDSNYGYTFGSGTRLTVV.

V is TRBV7-9 and J is TRBJ2-1, with TRBD2 matching 11 bases. J was trimmed by 10 bases and V by 5 bases; bases with no gene match: 19. Germline V gene lookup returns CDR1 SEHNR and CDR2 FQNEAQ (reference sequence). CDR3 size: 18 residues. This CDR3 is CASSPGSALAGGRGEQFF. CDR3 DNA sequence: TGTGCCAGCAGCCCCGGTTCTGCTCTAGCGGGAGGCCGAGGGGAGCAGTTCTTC.

This chain links TRBV5-4 with TRBJ2-3; D perhaps matches TRBD2 (5 bases). Germline V gene sequence: CDR1 SGHNT, CDR2 YYREEE (reference sequence). With 5 bases removed from V and 0 bases from J, the gap between germline ends came to 7 bases. The CDR3 consists of 13 residues. CDR3: CASRRTSTDTQYF. For the CDR3, the DNA is TGTGCCAGCAGACGGACTAGCACAGATACGCAGTATTTT.

This clone was observed once. The J gene is TRBJ2-3, the V gene TRBV10-3, with no clear D. CDR1 is ENHRY, CDR2 SYGVKD, per germline. This CDR3 spans 17 amino acids. Trimming cost V 4 bases and J 2 bases, with 19 bases left between them. The CDR3 bases are TGTGCCATCAGTGGGCCGACTCGAACAACTCCCACAGATACGCAGTATTTT. This translates into CAISGPTRTTPTDTQYF.

The chain has TRBV30 and TRBJ2-3, with D tentatively TRBD1 (6 bases). V lost 2 bases to trimming and J lost 6 bases, with 21 bases between them. Germline V gene sequence: CDR1 GTSNPN, CDR2 SVGIG (reference sequence). This CDR3 has 16 residues. CDR3 loop: CAWSTPARGMWDTQYF. The CDR3 coding sequence is TGTGCCTGGAGTACCCCCGCTAGGGGGATGTGGGATACGCAGTATTTT.

The CDR3 reads CASSPGGTALQETQYF. CDR3 DNA sequence: TGCGCCAGCAGCCCCGGGGGGACTGCTCTCCAAGAGACCCAGTACTTC. The chain is built from TRBV5-1 and TRBJ2-5, with 7 bases identical to TRBD2. V was pared by 4 bases and J by 1 base, with 10 bases of the junction left unmatched. There are 16 residues in the CDR3. CDR1 is SGHRS, CDR2 YFSETQ, per germline.

This clone was recorded a few times. The J gene is TRBJ1-4, the V gene TRBV4-2; tentatively, D is TRBD1 (6 bases). The V end lost 0 bases, the J end lost 0 bases, and 20 bases lay between the germline ends. In germline, CDR1 is LGHNA, CDR2 YNFKEQ. The CDR3 consists of 20 residues. CDR3 DNA: TGTGCCAGCAGCCAAGATATCCAGGGGCCTAGCCGCACAACTAATGAAAAACTGTTTTTT. Its protein is CASSQDIQGPSRTTNEKLFF.

CDR3 protein: CASSHRDRAYYEQYF. DNA of the CDR3: TGTGCCAGCAGCCACCGGGACAGGGCTTACTACGAGCAGTACTTC. The chain combines TRBV5-8 with TRBJ2-7; TRBD1 matches at 9 bases. CDR1 is SGHTS, CDR2 YDEGEE, per germline. V was clipped by 4 bases and J by 3 bases; unmatched bases: 8. This CDR3 comprises 15 residues.

The chain employs TRBV5-4 and TRBJ2-1; 7 nucleotides line up with TRBD1. Germline assignment: CDR1 SGHNT and CDR2 YYREEE (reference sequence). V was pared by 0 bases and J by 10 bases, with 4 bases of the junction left unmatched. The CDR3 length is 13 residues. The CDR3 DNA is TGTGCCAGCAGCTTGGGCGGACAGGCGGAGCAGTTCTTC. Amino acid sequence: CASSLGGQAEQFF.

J is TRBJ1-6 and V is TRBV19, with unresolved D. V was cut by 3 bases and J by 4 bases, with 10 bases left in between. The CDR3 spans 15 residues. Germline CDR1 LNHDA, CDR2 SQIVND (reference sequence). CDR3 sequence reads: CASSMGSGYNSPLHF. CDR3 bases: TGTGCCAGTAGTATGGGCAGCGGGTATAATTCACCCCTCCACTTT.

This chain joins TRBV19 and TRBJ1-5, with TRBD1 as a possible D gene (6 bases). This CDR3 has 16 amino acids. V was shortened by 6 bases and J by 3 bases, with 18 bases between the two germline ends. Germline V CDR1 and CDR2: LNHDA, SQIVND (reference sequence). The CDR3 sequence is CASRPTGTYDNQPQHF. CDR3 DNA: TGTGCCAGTAGACCGACAGGTACTTACGACAATCAGCCCCAGCATTTT.

This rearrangement joins TRBV27 to TRBJ1-5, with a possible D match to TRBD1 (5 bases). V lost 6 bases, J lost 4 bases, and 16 bases lay in between. The CDR3 has 15 residues. Germline lookup yields CDR1 MNHEY and CDR2 SMNVEV (reference sequence). Here the CDR3 reads CASRLTGTENQPQHF. As DNA, the CDR3 is TGTGCCAGCAGGTTAACCGGGACTGAGAATCAGCCCCAGCATTTT.

The CDR3 DNA is TGTGCCAGCAGCTTAGGTCAGGGTAGGAATCAGCCCCAGCATTTT. Translation: CASSLGQGRNQPQHF. J is TRBJ1-5 and V is TRBV7-9; D possibly corresponds to TRBD1 (5 bases). With 1 base removed from V and 4 bases from J, the gap between germline ends came to 11 bases. This CDR3 has 15 amino acids. Looked up from germline, CDR1 is SEHNR and CDR2 is FQNEAQ (reference sequence).

The CDR3 is CASSYQGLRHEQFF. The CDR3 DNA reads as TGTGCCAGCAGCTACCAGGGTCTTCGGCATGAGCAGTTCTTC. The rearrangement joins TRBV7-2 to TRBJ2-1, with D possibly being TRBD1 (5 bases). The length of the CDR3 is 14 residues. Germline-derived CDR1 and CDR2 are SGHTA and FQGNSA. The ends were cut back, 4 bases at V and 8 bases at J, with 15 bases in the middle.

This rearrangement joins TRBV5-6 to TRBJ2-3, with 8 nucleotides matching TRBD2. The germline V gene has CDR1 SGHDT and CDR2 YYEEEE. This CDR3 spans 14 amino acids. The V and J ends lost 4 bases and 4 bases, in that order; junction bases with no gene match: 5. CDR3 protein: CASSQGLEADTQYF. The CDR3 nucleotides read TGTGCCAGCAGCCAGGGACTAGAGGCAGATACGCAGTATTTT.

V usage is TRBV7-2 and J usage is TRBJ2-3; 10 positions agree with TRBD1. The CDR3 covers 18 residues. Germline values: CDR1 SGHTA, CDR2 FQGNSA. With 2 bases clipped from V and 3 bases from J, the junction kept 11 bases outside the gene matches. The CDR3: CASSLSLSGGQGTDTQYF. The CDR3 DNA reads as TGTGCCAGCAGCTTATCTCTTAGTGGGGGACAGGGGACAGATACGCAGTATTTT.

This chain uses TRBV5-1 with TRBJ2-5, with 7 bases fitting TRBD2. CDR1 is SGHRS and CDR2 is YFSETQ in the germline V gene. J lost 2 bases, V lost 4 bases, and 11 bases had no gene match. The CDR3 is 16 amino acids. The CDR3 region has the DNA TGCGCCAGCAGCACCGCAAATCTAGCGGAACAAGAGACCCAGTACTTC. It is translated as CASSTANLAEQETQYF.

This sequence joins TRBV24-1 and TRBJ2-5; D is perhaps TRBD2 (5 bases). With 0 bases removed from V and 1 base from J, the gap between germline ends came to 14 bases. Germline CDR1 KGHDR, CDR2 SFDVKD. The CDR3 consists of 17 residues. CDR3 DNA: TGTGCCACCAGTGATTTGCAGGACGCCGGGGTCCAAGAGACCCAGTACTTC. This sequence encodes CATSDLQDAGVQETQYF.

The chain links TRBV11-1 to TRBJ2-1; a weak D match, TRBD1 (6 bases). CDR3 length: 14 residues. Germline values: CDR1 SGHAT, CDR2 FQDESV (reference sequence). Trimming cost V 2 bases and J 7 bases, with 12 bases left between them. CDR3 in amino acids: CASSLSWGPNEQFF. The CDR3 DNA reads as TGTGCCAGCAGCTTAAGTTGGGGGCCGAATGAGCAGTTCTTC.

The chain recombines TRBV28 with TRBJ1-1; D remains unclear. V lost 6 bases and J 0 bases, leaving 14 bases between the germline ends. This CDR3 is built from 15 residues. Germline-derived CDR1 and CDR2 are MDHEN and SYDVKM. CDR3 sequence reads: CASRQAGQLNTEAFF. CDR3 DNA sequence: TGTGCCAGCAGGCAGGCAGGCCAATTGAACACTGAAGCTTTCTTT.

This clone was recorded only once. The chain joins TRBV6-2 or TRBV6-3 to TRBJ1-2; D remains unclear. CDR3 length: 15 amino acids. Trimming took off 3 bases at V and 3 bases at J, with 14 bases between the two ends. Germline-derived CDR1 and CDR2 are MNHEY and SVGEGT. CDR3 sequence: CASSYDGIRDYGYTF. The CDR3 nucleotides read TGTGCCAGCAGTTATGACGGGATCCGGGACTATGGCTACACCTTC.

CDR3 sequence reads: CASSLGGTYNSPLHF. In nucleotides, the CDR3 is TGTGCCAGCAGCTTGGGTGGGACTTATAATTCACCCCTCCACTTT. V gene TRBV5-6 combines with J gene TRBJ1-6; TRBD1 might be the D (5 bases). Looked up from germline, CDR1 is SGHDT and CDR2 is YYEEEE. Trimming pared 0 bases from V and 4 bases from J, leaving 8 bases between. CDR3 length equals 15 residues.

The chain carries TRBV4-1 and TRBJ1-4; 8 bases are shared with TRBD1. After removal of 4 bases from V and 7 bases from J, the junction contained 8 bases not matched to a gene. This CDR3 is built from 15 residues. Germline CDR1 and CDR2: MGHRA and YSYEKL. The CDR3 sequence: CASSRGQGYSEKLFF. The CDR3 region has the DNA TGCGCCAGCAGCCGCGGACAGGGTTATTCTGAAAAACTGTTTTTT.

The sample holds one count of this clone. The chain joins TRBV19 to TRBJ1-1, with 7 bases fitting TRBD1. Germline-derived CDR1 and CDR2 are LNHDA and SQIVND (reference sequence). V shed 5 bases and J 2 bases; nucleotides not matched to a gene: 11. The CDR3 is 16 residues long. The CDR3 here is CASSQYRGLINTEAFF. CDR3 nucleotide sequence: TGTGCCAGTAGTCAATACAGGGGACTTATCAACACTGAAGCTTTCTTT.

This chain uses TRBV5-1 with TRBJ2-2; perhaps TRBD1 as D (5 bases). This CDR3 spans 16 amino acids. Germline lookup yields CDR1 SGHRS and CDR2 YFSETQ. The V gene lost 2 bases and the J gene lost 1 base, with 12 bases spanning the gap. The CDR3 spells CASSLMTDVNTGELFF. The CDR3 bases are TGCGCCAGCAGCTTAATGACAGACGTGAACACCGGGGAGCTGTTTTTT.

The rearrangement links TRBV9 to TRBJ2-2; D remains ambiguous. Trimming took off 3 bases at V and 0 bases at J, with 9 bases between the two ends. Germline CDR1 is SGDLS and CDR2 is YYNGEE. The CDR3 spans 15 residues. DNA for the CDR3: TGTGCCAGCAGCGCCAACAGCCCGAACACCGGGGAGCTGTTTTTT. It specifies CASSANSPNTGELFF.

About this clone itself: Germline is not matched at one junction end, which may reflect a read error. V and J are TRBV12-5 and TRBJ2-7; tentatively, D is TRBD1 (6 bases). Germline V gene sequence: CDR1 LGHNT, CDR2 FRNRAP. This CDR3 is 15 amino acids long. The CDR3 region is CASGLGHTSSYEQYF. The CDR3 nucleotides read TGTGCTAGTGGCTTGGGACATACGAGCTCCTACGAGCAGTACTTC.

The chain has TRBV5-4 and TRBJ2-3; tentatively, D is TRBD1 (5 bases). Germline V gives CDR1 SGHNT, CDR2 YYREEE (reference sequence). The CDR3 extends over 13 amino acids. Trimming took off 0 bases at V and 4 bases at J, with 6 bases between the two ends. The CDR3 nucleotides are TGTGCCAGCAGCTTGGACAGGTCAGATACGCAGTATTTT. Translated: CASSLDRSDTQYF. The full variable domain, in which reference TRBV5-4 and TRBJ2-3 provide the parts outside the CDR3, is ETGVTQSPTHLIKTRGQQVTLRCSSQSGHNTVSWYQQALGQGPQFIFQYYREEENGRGNFPPRFSGLQFPNYSSELNVNALELDDSALYLCASSLDRSDTQYFGPGTRLTVL.

The V gene is TRBV28, the J gene TRBJ2-3, with 11 bases lining up with TRBD2. The CDR3 sequence is 16 residues long. The V gene end was trimmed by 3 bases and the J gene end by 5 bases; junction bases not matched to a gene: 7. Germline V gives CDR1 MDHEN, CDR2 SYDVKM. The CDR3 loop is CASSLGLAGGQDTQYF. DNA of the CDR3: TGTGCCAGCAGTTTGGGTTTAGCGGGAGGGCAAGATACGCAGTATTTT. The full variable domain, in which reference TRBV28 and TRBJ2-3 provide the parts outside the CDR3, is DVKVTQSSRYLVKRTGEKVFLECVQDMDHENMFWYRQDPGLGLRLIYFSYDVKMKEKGDIPEGYSVSREKKERFSLILESASTNQTSMYLCASSLGLAGGQDTQYFGPGTRLTVL.